The 31 T cell receptor beta chains below were found in one sample sequenced in a study of OX40 agonist ivuxolimab in advanced cancers. Assay used: immunoSEQ multiplex PCR; TCRdb lists only in-frame clones, some missing. The data contain around 68,000 clones, around 84% of them seen just once; the ten biggest clones take up roughly a sixth. The material was CD4+ or CD8+ T cells sorted from blood, obtained in a trial of the OX40 agonist ivuxolimab. These TCRs come from an adult with an advanced solid tumor such as melanoma, head and neck, liver or kidney cancer.

The V call is TRBV19, the J call TRBJ2-1; TRBD2 matches 14 bases. The ends lost 2 bases at V and 5 bases at J; junction bases unmatched: 8. In germline, CDR1 is LNHDA, CDR2 SQIVND (reference sequence). The CDR3 contains 18 residues. The CDR3: CASSITWTSGRYNNEQFF. Written as DNA, the CDR3 is TGTGCCAGTAGTATAACCTGGACTAGCGGGAGGTATAACAATGAGCAGTTCTTC. The variable domain in full, completed from reference TRBV19 and TRBJ2-1, reads DGGITQSPKYLFRKEGQNVTLSCEQNLNHDAMYWYRQDPGQGLRLIYYSQIVNDFQKGDIAEGYSVSREKKESFPLTVTSAQKNPTAFYLCASSITWTSGRYNNEQFFGPGTRLTVL.

This sequence joins TRBV6-6 and TRBJ1-2; 7 bases are shared with TRBD1. V shed 4 bases, J shed 7 bases, and the junction held 9 bases outside the gene matches. Germline loops: CDR1 MNHNY, CDR2 SVGAGI (reference sequence). This CDR3 region has 14 residues. The CDR3 sequence is CASSSLQGIGGYTF. The CDR3 coding sequence is TGTGCCAGCAGTTCTCTACAGGGGATCGGTGGCTACACCTTC.

The CDR3 nucleotides read TGTGCCAGCAGTGAAGCGACAATCTACGAGCAGTACTTC. Translation: CASSEATIYEQYF. This chain links TRBV6-1 with TRBJ2-7; D gene uncertain. The germline V and J ends were trimmed by 0 bases and 3 bases, with 6 bases remaining between them. CDR3 length equals 13 residues. From germline, CDR1 is MNHNS and CDR2 SASEGT.

The chain links TRBV11-2 to TRBJ1-1; TRBD1 matches at 7 bases. V lost 3 bases and J lost 10; bases outside the gene matches: 11. The CDR3 has 14 residues. Per germline, CDR1 SGHAT and CDR2 FQNNGV. Here the CDR3 reads CASSFLDPDRSAFF. CDR3 nucleotides: TGTGCCAGCAGCTTCCTAGACCCGGACAGGTCAGCTTTCTTT.

The V and J genes are TRBV18 and TRBJ2-1; 9 bases line up with TRBD1. J gave up 4 bases and V 3 bases, and 10 bases lay outside the gene matches. CDR1 and CDR2 from the germline V gene are KGHSH and LQKENI. The CDR3 covers 17 residues. The CDR3 coding sequence is TGTGCCAGCTCACCGCCTACAGGGGGCGGAGATTACAATGAGCAGTTCTTC. This translates into CASSPPTGGGDYNEQFF.

This clone was counted only a few times. The rearrangement joins TRBV7-9 to TRBJ1-1; a weak D match, TRBD1 (6 bases). Trimming took off 1 base at V and 1 base at J, with 10 bases between the two ends. The CDR3 consists of 15 residues. Germline CDR1 SEHNR, CDR2 FQNEAQ (reference sequence). The CDR3 reads CASSLGWGPNTEAFF. For the CDR3, the DNA is TGTGCCAGCAGCTTAGGTTGGGGGCCGAACACTGAAGCTTTCTTT.

The CDR3 nucleotides are TGTGCCAGCAGCTTAGGGGGACATAGCACAGATACGCAGTATTTT. It translates to CASSLGGHSTDTQYF. This chain joins TRBV11-2 and TRBJ2-3; tentative D call: TRBD1 (6 bases). V was cut by 1 base and J by 0 bases, with 8 bases left in between. Per germline, CDR1 SGHAT and CDR2 FQNNGV. The CDR3 runs to 15 residues.

This clone is medium-sized in the sample. The CDR3 is CASSQDSNQPQHF. The DNA for the CDR3 is TGCGCCAGCAGCCAAGACAGCAATCAGCCCCAGCATTTT. The chain joins TRBV4-1 to TRBJ1-5, with D unresolved. Germline V gene lookup returns CDR1 MGHRA and CDR2 YSYEKL. Trimming shortened V by 0 bases and J by 1 base, and 1 base separated the two germline ends. The CDR3 contains 13 residues.

The chain has TRBV19 and TRBJ1-2; TRBD1 might be the D (5 bases). The CDR3 is 17 amino acids. Germline V lookup: CDR1 LNHDA, CDR2 SQIVND (reference sequence). V lost 5 bases and J 3 bases, leaving 22 bases between the germline ends. CDR3 coding DNA: TGTGCCAGTAGTTCCCCTGGGGGGACCCTTCTAGACTATGGCTACACCTTC. It is translated as CASSSPGGTLLDYGYTF. Looking up the rest from reference TRBV19 and TRBJ1-2 gives the full variable domain: DGGITQSPKYLFRKEGQNVTLSCEQNLNHDAMYWYRQDPGQGLRLIYYSQIVNDFQKGDIAEGYSVSREKKESFPLTVTSAQKNPTAFYLCASSSPGGTLLDYGYTFGSGTRLTVV.

The gene calls are TRBV19 and TRBJ1-6; TRBD1 matches at 9 bases. V gave up 4 bases and J gave up 7 bases; unmatched junction bases: 5. CDR1 is LNHDA, CDR2 SQIVND, per germline (reference sequence). This CDR3 comprises 15 residues. CDR3 sequence: CASSTTGGRNSPLHF. The CDR3 DNA sequence: TGTGCCAGTAGTACGACAGGGGGACGGAATTCACCCCTCCACTTT.

The J gene is TRBJ1-2, the V gene TRBV5-1; D possibly corresponds to TRBD1 (6 bases). This CDR3 has 14 residues. Germline V lookup: CDR1 SGHRS, CDR2 YFSETQ. Trimming left V 4 bases short and J 6 bases short, with 16 bases between. CDR3: CASSIDRNKDGYTF. CDR3 in DNA: TGCGCCAGCAGCATAGACAGGAATAAGGATGGCTACACCTTC.

This clone occurred once. The chain couples TRBV6-5 to TRBJ1-2; D call uncertain. V lost 0 bases to trimming and J lost 4 bases, with 9 bases between them. The V gene's germline CDR1 is MNHEY and CDR2 SVGAGI. The CDR3 has 14 residues. CDR3 residues: CASSYSVSTYGYTF. DNA for the CDR3: TGTGCCAGCAGTTACTCGGTTTCCACCTATGGCTACACCTTC.

This sequence joins TRBV29-1 and TRBJ2-2; no clear D gene. Germline V gene sequence: CDR1 SQVTM, CDR2 ANQGSEA. The V end lost 1 base, the J end lost 7 bases, and 10 bases lay between the germline ends. The CDR3 loop spans 13 amino acids. The CDR3 nucleotides read TGCAGCGTTGAAGGTCCAATCGGCGGGGAGCTGTTTTTT. This gives the protein CSVEGPIGGELFF.

J is TRBJ1-2 and V is TRBV28; D is perhaps TRBD1 (6 bases). Trimming stripped 7 bases from V and 8 bases from J, with 17 bases between. Germline V gene lookup returns CDR1 MDHEN and CDR2 SYDVKM. The CDR3 covers 13 residues. The CDR3, as DNA: TGTGCCAGCACTTTTCAGGGGACGTCCGGCTACACCTTC. Translating gives CASTFQGTSGYTF.

The V and J genes are TRBV5-8 and TRBJ2-7; 12 bases map to TRBD2. V lost 4 bases and J lost 1; bases outside the gene matches: 3. The CDR3 loop spans 15 amino acids. Germline V gene data show CDR1 as SGHTS and CDR2 as YDEGEE. The CDR3 region has the DNA TGTGCCAGCAGCACCGGACTAGCGGGGTCCTACGAGCAGTACTTC. Translation: CASSTGLAGSYEQYF. Full variable domain (outside the CDR3, taken from reference TRBV5-8 and TRBJ2-7): EAGVTQSPTHLIKTRGQQATLRCSPISGHTSVYWYQQALGLGLQFLLWYDEGEERNRGNFPPRFSGRQFPNYSSELNVNALELEDSALYLCASSTGLAGSYEQYFGPGTRLTVT.

This clone showed up just a few times. The chain employs TRBV7-9 and TRBJ1-1; 8 nucleotides agree with TRBD1. Per the germline V gene, CDR1 is SEHNR and CDR2 is FQNEAQ (reference sequence). J gave up 3 bases and V 5 bases, and 11 bases lay outside the gene matches. The CDR3 totals 16 residues. For the CDR3, the DNA is TGTGCCAGCAGCCTCGACAGGGGACGGGTTGACACTGAAGCTTTCTTT. This translates into CASSLDRGRVDTEAFF.

This rearrangement joins TRBV29-1 to TRBJ2-1, with TRBD2 matching 8 bases. Germline CDR1 SQVTM, CDR2 ANQGSEA. The CDR3 extends over 20 amino acids. The V gene end was trimmed by 0 bases and the J gene end by 0 bases; junction bases not matched to a gene: 16. The CDR3 DNA is TGCAGCGTTGAAGATCACAGCGGGAGATCCTTACTAACCTCCTACAATGAGCAGTTCTTC. Translating gives CSVEDHSGRSLLTSYNEQFF.

V is TRBV5-1 and J is TRBJ2-6; no definite D call. With 0 bases removed from V and 0 bases from J, the gap between germline ends came to 4 bases. This CDR3 comprises 15 residues. The germline CDR1 and CDR2 sequences are SGHRS and YFSETQ. CDR3 DNA sequence: TGCGCCAGCAGCTTGGGGGTCTCTGGGGCCAACGTCCTGACTTTC. Protein product: CASSLGVSGANVLTF.

The genes are TRBV4-2 and TRBJ2-2, with TRBD2 as a possible D gene (5 bases). This CDR3 comprises 14 residues. Deletions cut 0 bases from V and 4 bases from J, with 6 bases between. Germline lookup yields CDR1 LGHNA and CDR2 YNFKEQ. The CDR3 sequence: CASSQDRGTGELFF. DNA of the CDR3: TGTGCCAGCAGCCAAGATCGGGGCACCGGGGAGCTGTTTTTT.

This clone was detected a few times. The chain is built from TRBV6-5 and TRBJ1-5; possibly TRBD1 for D (5 bases). This CDR3 has 14 residues. Germline V gene data show CDR1 as MNHEY and CDR2 as SVGAGI. With 6 bases removed from V and 5 bases from J, the gap between germline ends came to 14 bases. Here the CDR3 DNA reads TGTGCCAGCAGGAAAGGGGACGGGTATCAGCCCCAGCATTTT. Its protein product is CASRKGDGYQPQHF.

The chain uses TRBV6-5 and TRBJ1-5; D ambiguous. The V gene lost 8 bases and the J gene lost 4 bases, with 6 bases spanning the gap. Looked up from germline, CDR1 is MNHEY and CDR2 is SVGAGI. The CDR3 sequence is 11 residues long. This chain's CDR3 is CASEGNQPQHF. CDR3 coding DNA: TGTGCCAGCGAGGGAAATCAGCCCCAGCATTTT.

This rearrangement joins TRBV27 to TRBJ2-3; perhaps TRBD2 as D (6 bases). Trimming pared 5 bases from V and 0 bases from J, leaving 12 bases between. Germline lookup yields CDR1 MNHEY and CDR2 SMNVEV (reference sequence). The CDR3 loop spans 15 amino acids. As DNA, the CDR3 is TGTGCCAGCAGTCCCATCGGAGGGAGCACAGATACGCAGTATTTT. Amino acid sequence: CASSPIGGSTDTQYF.

The chain is built from TRBV4-2 and TRBJ2-1, with TRBD2 matching over 9 bases. The trim removed 1 base at V and 9 bases at J, leaving 10 bases unmatched. Per germline, CDR1 LGHNA and CDR2 YNFKEQ. This CDR3 has 16 residues. CDR3 nucleotide sequence: TGTGCCAGCAGCCAAGTTCTCGCGGGAGGGCCGGGTGAGCAGTTCTTC. This encodes CASSQVLAGGPGEQFF.

The genes are TRBV19 and TRBJ1-2; 7 bases line up with TRBD1. V was clipped by 7 bases and J by 4 bases; unmatched bases: 6. Germline CDR1 is LNHDA and CDR2 is SQIVND (reference sequence). This CDR3 has 13 residues. CDR3 amino acids: CASNTDRSYGYTF. CDR3 nucleotides: TGTGCCAGTAACACGGACAGGAGCTATGGCTACACCTTC.

V gene TRBV11-2 combines with J gene TRBJ2-2, with 7 bases that match TRBD1. The CDR3 runs 15 residues. Trimming removed 4 bases from V and 4 bases from J; junction bases left unmatched: 6. Germline V CDR1 and CDR2: SGHAT, FQNNGV. The CDR3 coding sequence is TGTGCCAGCAGCTGGGGGACAGTTTTCACCGGGGAGCTGTTTTTT. Translated, it gives CASSWGTVFTGELFF. The entire variable domain, with the rest obtained from reference TRBV11-2 and TRBJ2-2, is as follows: EAGVAQSPRYKIIEKRQSVAFWCNPISGHATLYWYQQILGQGPKLLIQFQNNGVVDDSQLPKDRFSAERLKGVDSTLKIQPAKLEDSAVYLCASSWGTVFTGELFFGEGSRLTVL.

This rearrangement joins TRBV21-1 to TRBJ2-2. TRBV21-1 is described as a pseudogene. The CDR3 is 15 residues long. The CDR3: CASSKAVGLCGELFF. The DNA for the CDR3 is TGTGCCAGCAGCAAAGCCGTAGGGTTATGCGGGGAGCTGTTTTTT.

This clone was seen more than once but under ten times. The chain carries TRBV10-3 and TRBJ1-1; D gene ambiguous. The V and J ends lost 0 bases and 7 bases respectively, with 9 bases between them. Germline lookup yields CDR1 ENHRY and CDR2 SYGVKD. The CDR3 extends over 13 amino acids. For the CDR3, the DNA is TGTGCCATCAGTGAGTCGGTGGAACGTGAAGCTTTCTTT. This sequence encodes CAISESVEREAFF.

CDR3 residues: CASSLGEVPYEQYF. The CDR3 DNA follows: TGCGCCAGCAGCTTGGGAGAAGTCCCCTACGAGCAGTACTTC. V and J are TRBV5-1 and TRBJ2-7; D unclear. Trimming removed 0 bases at V and 2 bases at J, with 9 bases between. This CDR3 has 14 residues. Germline CDR1 reads SGHRS; CDR2 reads YFSETQ. The entire variable domain, with the rest obtained from reference TRBV5-1 and TRBJ2-7, is as follows: KAGVTQTPRYLIKTRGQQVTLSCSPISGHRSVSWYQQTPGQGLQFLFEYFSETQRNKGNFPGRFSGRQFSNSRSEMNVSTLELGDSALYLCASSLGEVPYEQYFGPGTRLTVT.

The chain uses TRBV11-2 and TRBJ2-1; D not resolved. The V gene lost 2 bases and the J gene lost 7 bases, with 9 bases spanning the gap. Germline V CDR1 and CDR2: SGHAT, FQNNGV. CDR3 length equals 13 residues. The CDR3 nucleotides read TGTGCCAGCAGCTTAATTCGGGTTAATGAGCAGTTCTTC. It yields the protein CASSLIRVNEQFF.

The chain couples TRBV2 to TRBJ2-2; D possibly corresponds to TRBD2 (6 bases). This CDR3 is built from 15 residues. The V end was cut by 0 bases, the J end by 6 bases, with 11 bases between. In germline, CDR1 is SNHLY, CDR2 FYNNEI. For the CDR3, the DNA is TGTGCCAGCAGTGAAGCGCTTGGGGGGTCCGGGGAGCTGTTTTTT. This sequence encodes CASSEALGGSGELFF. The whole variable domain, filled in from reference TRBV2 and TRBJ2-2, reads EPEVTQTPSHQVTQMGQEVILRCVPISNHLYFYWYRQILGQKVEFLVSFYNNEISEKSEIFDDQFSVERPDGSNFTLKIRSTKLEDSAMYFCASSEALGGSGELFFGEGSRLTVL.

This chain links TRBV5-3 with TRBJ2-3, with D unclear. TRBV5-3 is an ORF, and what it does is uncertain. Trimming removed 3 bases from V and 5 bases from J, with 13 bases in between. The length of the CDR3 is 14 residues. CDR3 nucleotides: TGTGCCAGAAGCTCTTCCAGGTCCGGAGATACGCAGTATTTT. This encodes CARSSSRSGDTQYF.